The present entry profiles one TCR beta chain with its context. Antigen specificity is unknown. The authors generated TCR beta cDNA through 5'RACE template switching with UMIs. TCRdb re-called the 5' RACE reads and shows each CDR3 protein once, DNA omitted. This repertoire includes 200,000 to 300,000 distinct CDR3 sequences. The sample is drawn from a study of T cells expressing NK-cell markers. Looking at the study overall: Eight donors were sequenced, of whom seven were HCMV-seropositive, while the remaining one was HCMV-seronegative.

The CDR3 length is 14 residues. Germline CDR1 and CDR2: LNHNV and YYDKDF (reference sequence). Study results and limitations: The dominant NKG2C+ clonotypes represented roughly 1.0-7.5% of CD8+ T cells in six donors.

The genes are TRBV15 and TRBJ1-5. The receptor comes from a woman aged 18 to 75 in good health. Specimen: blood T cells: a sorted CD56 or NKG2C T cell subset, CD4+ or CD8+ T cells, or bulk PBMC T cells (not recorded which). CDR3 sequence reads: CATSRDVSGGPQHF.